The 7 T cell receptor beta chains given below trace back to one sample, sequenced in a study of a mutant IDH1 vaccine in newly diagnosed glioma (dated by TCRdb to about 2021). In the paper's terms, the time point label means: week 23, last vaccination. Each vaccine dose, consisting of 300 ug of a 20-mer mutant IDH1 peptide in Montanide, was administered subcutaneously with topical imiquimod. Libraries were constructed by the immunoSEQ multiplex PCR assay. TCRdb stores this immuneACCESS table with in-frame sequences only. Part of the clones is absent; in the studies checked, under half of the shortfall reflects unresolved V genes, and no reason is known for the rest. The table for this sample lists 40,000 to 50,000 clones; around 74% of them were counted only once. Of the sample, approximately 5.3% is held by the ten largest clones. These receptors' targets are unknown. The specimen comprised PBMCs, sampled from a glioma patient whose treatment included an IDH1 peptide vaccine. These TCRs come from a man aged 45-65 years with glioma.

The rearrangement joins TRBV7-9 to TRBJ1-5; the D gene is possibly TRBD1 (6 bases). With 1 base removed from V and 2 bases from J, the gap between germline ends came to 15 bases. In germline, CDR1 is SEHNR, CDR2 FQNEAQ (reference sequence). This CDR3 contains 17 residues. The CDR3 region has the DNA TGTGCCAGCAGCTTAGGGGGGGCAGGCTGGGGCAATCAGCCCCAGCATTTT. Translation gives CASSLGGAGWGNQPQHF.

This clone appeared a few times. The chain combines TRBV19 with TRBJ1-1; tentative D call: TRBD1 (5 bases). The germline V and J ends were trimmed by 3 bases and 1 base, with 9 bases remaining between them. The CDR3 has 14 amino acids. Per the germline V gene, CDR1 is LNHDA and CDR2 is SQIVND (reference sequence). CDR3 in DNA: TGTGCCAGTAGTATTGGGACGGCGAACACTGAAGCTTTCTTT. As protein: CASSIGTANTEAFF. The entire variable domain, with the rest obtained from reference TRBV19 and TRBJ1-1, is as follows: DGGITQSPKYLFRKEGQNVTLSCEQNLNHDAMYWYRQDPGQGLRLIYYSQIVNDFQKGDIAEGYSVSREKKESFPLTVTSAQKNPTAFYLCASSIGTANTEAFFGQGTRLTVV.

The CDR3 here is CSVRGGLNTEAFF. CDR3 DNA sequence: TGCAGCGTCCGGGGAGGGTTGAACACTGAAGCTTTCTTT. This chain joins TRBV29-1 and TRBJ1-1; D is unresolved. The CDR3 sequence is 13 residues long. The V gene's germline CDR1 is SQVTM and CDR2 ANQGSEA. V was clipped by 6 bases and J by 0 bases, with 11 bases between them.

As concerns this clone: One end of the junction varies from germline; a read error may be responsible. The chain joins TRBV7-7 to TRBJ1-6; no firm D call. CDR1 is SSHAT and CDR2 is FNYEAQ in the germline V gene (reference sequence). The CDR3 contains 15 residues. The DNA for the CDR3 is TGTGCTAGCAGCCGACCGACTCCTCATAATTCACCCCTCCACTTT. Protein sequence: CASSRPTPHNSPLHF.

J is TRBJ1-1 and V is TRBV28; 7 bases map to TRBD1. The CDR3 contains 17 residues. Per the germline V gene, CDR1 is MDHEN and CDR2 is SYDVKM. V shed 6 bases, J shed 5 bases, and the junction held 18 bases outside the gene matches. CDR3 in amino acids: CASSQGSWWAGGTEAFF. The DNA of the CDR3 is TGTGCCAGCAGCCAGGGTTCTTGGTGGGCAGGGGGAACTGAAGCTTTCTTT.

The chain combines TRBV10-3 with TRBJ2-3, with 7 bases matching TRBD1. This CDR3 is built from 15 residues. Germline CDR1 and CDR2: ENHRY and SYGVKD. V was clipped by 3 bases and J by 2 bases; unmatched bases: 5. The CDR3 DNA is TGTGCCATCAGTGAATCCGGGACAGCCACAGATACGCAGTATTTT. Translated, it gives CAISESGTATDTQYF.

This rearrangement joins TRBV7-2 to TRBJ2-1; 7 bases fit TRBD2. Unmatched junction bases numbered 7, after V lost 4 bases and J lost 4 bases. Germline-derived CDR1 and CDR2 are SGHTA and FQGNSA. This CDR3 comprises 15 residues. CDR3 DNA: TGTGCCAGCAGCTCCGTGTGGGGGGGGTACAATGAGCAGTTCTTC. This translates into CASSSVWGGYNEQFF.